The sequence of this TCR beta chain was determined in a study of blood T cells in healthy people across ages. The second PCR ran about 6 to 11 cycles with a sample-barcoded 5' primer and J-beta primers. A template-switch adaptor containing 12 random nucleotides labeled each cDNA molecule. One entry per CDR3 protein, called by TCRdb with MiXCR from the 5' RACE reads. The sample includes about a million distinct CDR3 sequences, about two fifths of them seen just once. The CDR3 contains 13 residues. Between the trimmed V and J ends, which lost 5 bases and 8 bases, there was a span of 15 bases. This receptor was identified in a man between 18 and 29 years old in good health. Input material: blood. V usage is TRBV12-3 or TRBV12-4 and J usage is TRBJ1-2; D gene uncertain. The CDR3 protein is CASSLDGPWGYTF. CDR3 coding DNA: TGTGCCAGCAGTCTCGACGGACCGTGGGGCTACACCTTC.